Listed below are T cell receptor beta chains from one sample, sequenced in a study of CD4 and CD8 cells across lung adenocarcinoma regions. In TCRdb, the PCR reads were re-called with MiXCR into one record per CDR3 protein. The sample has approximately 25,000 distinct CDR3 sequences; about 50% are singletons. The sample taken for sequencing was CD8+ T cells from the center of a lung tumor. The receptors stem from a male donor with lung adenocarcinoma. The CD4 and CD8 labels of this study may be unreliable. The CDR3 runs from the conserved cysteine through the conserved F or W. The D gene is left open where the match is weak. Rows may omit the clone size; those that give it use once, few, many or a size class.

d_call	v_call	clone_size	j_call	cdr3_aa	cdr3_nt
NA	TRBV4-1	many	TRBJ2-1	CASSLRDPASYNEQFF	TGCGCCAGCAGCCTACGAGACCCAGCATCCTACAATGAGCAGTTCTTC
NA	TRBV5-1	NA	TRBJ1-1	CASSLTTVNTEAFF	TGCGCCAGCAGCTTGACGACGGTGAACACTGAAGCTTTCTTT
NA	TRBV6-1	NA	TRBJ2-5	CASREAGRGVGDTQYF	TGTGCCAGCAGGGAAGCCGGGAGAGGGGTCGGGGATACCCAGTACTTC
NA	TRBV6-1	NA	TRBJ2-3	CASSEAGLWVKNTQYF	TGTGCCAGCAGTGAAGCCGGGCTATGGGTCAAGAACACTCAGTATTTC
TRBD1	TRBV6-5	medium-sized	TRBJ2-5	CASRRQGASGTQYF	TGTGCCAGCAGACGACAGGGGGCATCGGGGACCCAGTACTTC
NA	TRBV7-2	few	TRBJ1-3	CASKDSGSGNTIYF	TGTGCCAGCAAAGACAGCGGCTCTGGAAACACCATATATTTT
NA	TRBV7-6	NA	TRBJ2-5	CASSSVRGETQYF	TGTGCCAGCAGCTCTGTCCGGGGGGAGACCCAGTACTTC
NA	TRBV15	NA	TRBJ2-3	CATSRERLPSSSTDTQYF	TGTGCCACCAGCAGAGAGAGACTACCCAGCTCTAGCACAGATACGCAGTATTTT
NA	TRBV6-1	NA	TRBJ2-3	CACRGAGTGVGDTQYF	TGTGCCTGCAGGGGAGCCGGGACCGGGGTCGGAGATACGCAGTATTTT
TRBD2	TRBV10-1	NA	TRBJ2-3	CASSGAGGLRDTQYF	TGCGCCAGTTCAGGCGCGGGAGGGCTGAGGGATACGCAGTATTTT
NA	TRBV6-1	NA	TRBJ2-1	CAGANGGGDLETQYF	TGTGCCGGCGCTAACGGGGGCGGCGACTTGGAGACGCAGTATTTC
TRBD1	TRBV6-1	NA	TRBJ2-4	CRGRGQRAKDIQYF	TGCCGCGGCAGGGGACAGCGAGCCAAAGACATTCAGTATTTC
NA	TRBV6-5	many	TRBJ2-1	CASSQIYNEQFF	TGTGCCAGCAGCCAGATTTACAATGAGCAGTTCTTC
NA	TRBV4-1	many	TRBJ2-5	CASSPDLGETQYF	TGCGCCAGCAGCCCGGACTTGGGGGAGACCCAGTACTTC
TRBD1	TRBV27	NA	TRBJ2-1	CASRRTGGGLAGNEQFF	TGTGCCAGCAGGAGGACAGGGGGCGGCCTAGCGGGCAATGAGCAGTTCTTC
NA	TRBV27	NA	TRBJ1-5	CASSLLGYGNQPQHF	TGTGCCAGCAGTTTATTGGGATATGGCAATCAGCCCCAGCATTTT
NA	TRBV6-5	NA	TRBJ2-4	CASSYSGPGAKDIQYF	TGTGCGAGCAGTTACTCGGGGCCGGGAGCCAAAGATATTCAGTACTTT
NA	TRBV27	NA	TRBJ2-5	CASSLWGRGTQYF	TGTGCCAGCAGTTTATGGGGTAGGGGGACCCAGTACTTC
NA	TRBV6-7	NA	TRBJ2-1	CASSGASGSEQFF	TGTGCCAGCAGTGGCGCAAGTGGTTCCGAGCAGTTCTTC
TRBD1	TRBV6-1	NA	TRBJ2-3	CASSGAGTGDGETQYF	TGTGCCAGCAGTGGAGCCGGGACAGGGGATGGGGAGACGCAGTATTTC
NA	TRBV27	NA	TRBJ2-7	CASSPPGGNSYEQYF	TGTGCCAGCAGTCCTCCCGGAGGGAACTCCTACGAGCAGTACTTC
NA	TRBV4-1	few	TRBJ2-1	CASSQDRASSYEQFF	TGCGCCAGCAGCCAAGATAGAGCCAGCTCCTACGAGCAGTTCTTC
NA	TRBV4-1	NA	TRBJ2-5	CARGHGGRDTETQYF	TGCGCCAGGGGGCACGGGGGCCGTGACACAGAGACGCAGTATTTC
NA	TRBV27	NA	TRBJ2-4	CVRGGYATDIQYF	TGTGTCAGGGGGGGGTACGCCACAGATATTCAGTACTTC
TRBD1	TRBV30	few	TRBJ1-2	CAWKSTGNYGYTF	TGTGCCTGGAAATCGACAGGGAACTATGGCTACACCTTC
NA	TRBV4-1	NA	TRBJ2-4	CASGPGRGGKNMQYF	TGCGCCAGCGGCCCGGGGCGGGGAGGCAAAAACATGCAGTACTTC
NA	TRBV30	many	TRBJ1-2	CAWSDLQGRSGYTF	TGTGCCTGGAGTGACCTACAGGGACGTTCGGGCTACACCTTC
NA	TRBV27	NA	TRBJ2-3	CASRGGLGWADTQYF	TGTGCCAGCAGGGGGGGGCTGGGATGGGCAGATACGCAGTATTTT
NA	TRBV6-1	large	TRBJ2-5	CASSEVRNGQETQYF	TGTGCCAGCAGTGAAGTAAGGAACGGCCAAGAGACCCAGTACTTC
NA	TRBV4-3	once	TRBJ2-3	CGGWRLGARNTQYF	TGCGGCGGCTGGCGACTTGGAGCGAGAAACACTCAGTACTTT
TRBD2	TRBV30	NA	TRBJ2-1	CAWSGLAGDRGFF	TGTGCCTGGAGCGGACTAGCGGGTGACCGGGGGTTCTTC
NA	TRBV4-2	NA	TRBJ1-3	CASSQAAASGNTIYF	TGTGCCAGCAGCCAAGCTGCCGCCTCTGGAAACACCATATATTTT
NA	TRBV10-3	NA	TRBJ2-3	CATQGVGSDNEQFFGPGVGDTQYF	NA
NA	TRBV6-1	many	TRBJ2-4	CASSEAGTGAKNTQYF	TGTGCCAGCAGTGAAGCCGGGACGGGAGCTAAGAACACGCAGTATTTC
TRBD1	TRBV7-6	once	TRBJ2-7	CASSLDRGSMYEQYF	TGTGCCAGCAGCCTCGACAGGGGGTCTATGTACGAGCAGTACTTC
NA	TRBV6-1	NA	TRBJ2-4	CASSESRGGTDMQYF	TGTGCCAGCAGTGAATCGCGCGGAGGCACAGACATGCAGTATTTC